This passage covers 20 T cell receptor beta chains from one sample sequenced in a study of cytomegalovirus exposure and HLA in healthy donors. Vbeta (60) and Jbeta (13) primers were used in the PCR. Produced via immunoSEQ multiplex PCR; TCRdb's table is partial and in-frame only. The table shows some 190,000 clones, with about 80% occurring only once. Sequenced: PBMCs. These TCRs come from a woman aged 40-49 years in good health and CMV-seronegative.

The chain is built from TRBV11-2 and TRBJ2-1; TRBD1 is a possible D gene (6 bases). Trimming pared 5 bases from V and 8 bases from J, leaving 13 bases between. Looked up from germline, CDR1 is SGHAT and CDR2 is FQNNGV. The CDR3 runs to 13 residues. The CDR3: CASSQPGADEQFF. DNA for the CDR3: TGTGCCAGCAGCCAACCAGGGGCCGATGAGCAGTTCTTC.

This chain uses TRBV11-3 with TRBJ1-3, with D tentatively TRBD1 (5 bases). CDR1 is SGHNT and CDR2 is YENEEA in the germline V gene. This CDR3 has 16 residues. Deletions cut 5 bases from V and 4 bases from J, with 18 bases between. The CDR3 sequence is CASSPGGASPGNTIYF. The CDR3 DNA follows: TGTGCCAGCAGCCCGGGCGGGGCTTCGCCAGGAAACACCATATATTTT. Drawing the rest from reference TRBV11-3 and TRBJ1-3, the complete variable domain is EAGVVQSPRYKIIEKKQPVAFWCNPISGHNTLYWYLQNLGQGPELLIRYENEEAVDDSQLPKDRFSAERLKGVDSTLKIQPAELGDSAVYLCASSPGGASPGNTIYFGEGSWLTVV.

V is TRBV5-1 and J is TRBJ2-1, with 7 bases identical to TRBD1. J gave up 6 bases and V 5 bases, and 5 bases lay outside the gene matches. This CDR3 contains 13 residues. CDR1 and CDR2 from the germline V gene are SGHRS and YFSETQ. The CDR3 protein is CASRLPGGNEQFF. As DNA, the CDR3 is TGCGCCAGCAGATTGCCAGGGGGCAATGAGCAGTTCTTC.

The V and J genes are TRBV7-9 and TRBJ2-7, with D possibly being TRBD2 (7 bases). The CDR3 is made up of 18 amino acids. Deletions cut 5 bases from V and 3 bases from J, with 26 bases between. Germline CDR1 SEHNR, CDR2 FQNEAQ (reference sequence). The CDR3 DNA is TGTGCCAGCAGCCCGTGGGGCGGGATACAGGGAGGGTACTACGAGCAGTACTTC. It codes for CASSPWGGIQGGYYEQYF. The full variable domain, in which reference TRBV7-9 and TRBJ2-7 provide the parts outside the CDR3, is DTGVSQNPRHKITKRGQNVTFRCDPISEHNRLYWYRQTLGQGPEFLTYFQNEAQLEKSRLLSDRFSAERPKGSFSTLEIQRTEQGDSAMYLCASSPWGGIQGGYYEQYFGPGTRLTVT.

J is TRBJ1-3 and V is TRBV29-1; D is ambiguous. The V end lost 5 bases, the J end lost 0 bases, and 14 bases lay between the germline ends. The CDR3 sequence is 15 residues long. Germline V lookup: CDR1 SQVTM, CDR2 ANQGSEA. This chain's CDR3 is CSVIGAGSSGNTIYF. The CDR3 DNA is TGCAGCGTTATAGGAGCCGGCTCCTCTGGAAACACCATATATTTT.

A few counts support this clone. The V gene is TRBV2, the J gene TRBJ2-6; TRBD1 agrees at 9 bases. The junction had 7 bases not matched to a gene; V was cut back by 6 bases and J by 4 bases. Germline V gene sequence: CDR1 SNHLY, CDR2 FYNNEI. The CDR3 is 16 amino acids. The CDR3 is CASSQDRGTGANVLTF. The CDR3 DNA sequence: TGTGCCAGCAGCCAGGACAGGGGCACCGGGGCCAACGTCCTGACTTTC.

The chain is built from TRBV30 and TRBJ2-7; D possibly corresponds to TRBD1 (6 bases). The germline gives CDR1 GTSNPN, CDR2 SVGIG (reference sequence). Trimming removed 5 bases from V and 3 bases from J, with 14 bases in between. The CDR3 is 13 residues long. As DNA, the CDR3 is TGTGCCTGGGGCCGGGACATGCTCTACGAGCAGTACTTC. The encoded protein is CAWGRDMLYEQYF. The full variable domain, completed using reference TRBV30 and TRBJ2-7, is SQTIHQWPATLVQPVGSPLSLECTVEGTSNPNLYWYRQAAGRGLQLLFYSVGIGQISSEVPQNLSASRPQDRQFILSSKKLLLSDSGFYLCAWGRDMLYEQYFGPGTRLTVT.

This clone was found once. The rearrangement uses TRBV7-2 and TRBJ1-1; D is possibly TRBD1 (5 bases). Per germline, CDR1 SGHTA and CDR2 FQGNSA. This CDR3 has 19 residues. Trimming stripped 2 bases from V and 4 bases from J, with 26 bases between. CDR3 sequence reads: CASSLRAGERSPKGTEAFF. The CDR3 coding sequence is TGTGCCAGCAGCTTAAGGGCGGGGGAGAGAAGCCCGAAGGGCACTGAAGCTTTCTTT.

The J gene is TRBJ1-2, the V gene TRBV29-1; 7 bases agree with TRBD1. CDR1 and CDR2 from the germline V gene are SQVTM and ANQGSEA. V shed 5 bases and J 1 base; nucleotides not matched to a gene: 10. This CDR3 has 15 residues. Written as DNA, the CDR3 is TGCAGCGTTCGTTCCGGGACAGCAAGTAACTATGGCTACACCTTC. It codes for CSVRSGTASNYGYTF.

The chain is built from TRBV7-3 and TRBJ2-1, with 10 bases lining up with TRBD2. CDR3 length equals 13 residues. CDR1 and CDR2 (germline): SGHTA, FQGTGA. Trimming at V came to 5 bases and at J to 10 bases, leaving 5 bases not matched to a gene. The CDR3 loop reads CASSRSSGSEQFF. CDR3 DNA: TGTGCCAGCAGCCGATCTAGCGGGAGCGAGCAGTTCTTC.

This rearrangement joins TRBV21-1 to TRBJ2-7; TRBD2, the D gene given by the table, was not confirmed from the DNA. TRBV21-1 is a documented pseudogene. The CDR3 spans 18 residues. CDR3 nucleotide sequence: TGTGCCAGCAGCCCAAGGGGGCTAGCGGGAGAGAATCCCTACGAGCAGTACGTC. Translating it yields CASSPRGLAGENPYEQYV.

With regard to this clone: A junction boundary mismatches the germline segment, possibly from a read error. V and J are TRBV12-5 and TRBJ1-2; D remains unclear. The CDR3 extends over 14 amino acids. From germline, CDR1 is LGHNT and CDR2 FRNRAP. In DNA form, the CDR3 reads TGTGCTAGTGGACCCCCAGGATCTAACCATGGCTACACCTTC. Its protein is CASGPPGSNHGYTF.

The gene calls are TRBV27 and TRBJ2-2, with 7 positions matching TRBD2. This CDR3 is built from 15 residues. Germline V gives CDR1 MNHEY, CDR2 SMNVEV (reference sequence). J gave up 2 bases and V 6 bases, and 6 bases lay outside the gene matches. The CDR3 bases are TGTGCCAGCAGGAAGCAGGGACTAAACACCGGGGAGCTGTTTTTT. Protein product: CASRKQGLNTGELFF.

V is TRBV19 and J is TRBJ2-5; the match to TRBD2 covers 10 bases. Looked up from germline, CDR1 is LNHDA and CDR2 is SQIVND (reference sequence). CDR3 length: 16 residues. The V segment lost 2 bases and the J segment 5 bases; nucleotides outside the gene matches: 8. The CDR3 loop is CASSIRAGGQLETQYF. In DNA form, the CDR3 reads TGTGCCAGTAGTATACGAGCGGGAGGGCAGTTGGAGACCCAGTACTTC.

The chain recombines TRBV18 with TRBJ2-7; D is ambiguous. CDR1 KGHSH and CDR2 LQKENI come from the germline V gene. Trimming cost V 0 bases and J 0 bases, with 6 bases left between them. The CDR3 consists of 14 residues. CDR3 DNA sequence: TGTGCCAGCTCACCACCGTCCGTCTCCTACGAGCAGTACTTC. Protein: CASSPPSVSYEQYF.

This clone has just a few counts. The chain links TRBV25-1 to TRBJ2-7; tentatively, D is TRBD2 (6 bases). Trimming removed 5 bases from V and 2 bases from J, with 7 bases in between. The CDR3 length is 12 residues. In germline, CDR1 is MGHDK, CDR2 SYGVNS. The CDR3 loop is CASSWEAYEQYF. The CDR3 nucleotides are TGTGCCAGCAGTTGGGAGGCCTACGAGCAGTACTTC.

CDR3 in amino acids: CASSLGGNRNQPQHF. CDR3 coding DNA: TGTGCCAGCAGCCTTGGAGGGAATCGTAATCAGCCCCAGCATTTT. This chain uses TRBV7-9 with TRBJ1-5; the D is unclear. V was shortened by 5 bases and J by 4 bases, with 15 bases between the two germline ends. This CDR3 is built from 15 residues. Germline assignment: CDR1 SEHNR and CDR2 FQNEAQ (reference sequence).

V gene TRBV2 combines with J gene TRBJ2-1, with D possibly being TRBD1 (5 bases). The germline CDR1 and CDR2 sequences are SNHLY and FYNNEI. Trimming pared 2 bases from V and 6 bases from J, leaving 11 bases between. CDR3 size: 14 residues. CDR3 bases: TGTGCCAGCAGTGAACGGCAGGGCCGCAATGAGCAGTTCTTC. It encodes CASSERQGRNEQFF.

The chain is built from TRBV5-6 and TRBJ2-1; 7 bases map to TRBD2. V shed 3 bases, J shed 7 bases, and the junction held 4 bases outside the gene matches. This CDR3 has 13 residues. Per germline, CDR1 SGHDT and CDR2 YYEEEE. Written as DNA, the CDR3 is TGTGCCAGCAGCTGGAGAGCGGGGAATGAGCAGTTCTTC. As protein: CASSWRAGNEQFF. Looking up the rest from reference TRBV5-6 and TRBJ2-1 gives the full variable domain: DAGVTQSPTHLIKTRGQQVTLRCSPKSGHDTVSWYQQALGQGPQFIFQYYEEEERQRGNFPDRFSGHQFPNYSSELNVNALLLGDSALYLCASSWRAGNEQFFGPGTRLTVL.

This clone was counted only a few times. The chain carries TRBV6-5 and TRBJ1-1; TRBD1 might be the D (5 bases). Trimming stripped 5 bases from V and 4 bases from J, with 5 bases between. The CDR3 has 11 residues. Germline loops: CDR1 MNHEY, CDR2 SVGAGI. The CDR3 here is CASSRGTEAFF. The CDR3 coding sequence is TGTGCCAGCAGTAGGGGCACTGAAGCTTTCTTT.